One and the same sample provided the 15 T cell receptor beta chains below, sequenced in a study of monozygotic twins with inflammatory bowel disease. TCRdb reprocessed the 5' RACE reads, with one entry per CDR3 protein and no DNA. Here the sample table reports 200,000 to 250,000 distinct CDR3 sequences. Sequencing was performed on blood. The receptor set was obtained from a human donor with ulcerative colitis or Crohn's disease, or a healthy co-twin of an affected twin (not recorded which).

This chain uses TRBV7-2 with TRBJ2-1; TCRdb indicates TRBD2, and absent DNA this call remains unverified. Germline loops: CDR1 SGHTA, CDR2 FQGNSA. The length of the CDR3 is 11 residues. CDR3 region: CASGIRYEQFF. Full variable domain (rest looked up from reference TRBV7-2 and TRBJ2-1): GAGVSQSPSNKVTEKGKDVELRCDPISGHTALYWYRQSLGQGLEFLIYFQGNSAPDKSGLPSDRFSAERTGGSVSTLTIQRTQQEDSAVYLCASGIRYEQFFGPGTRLTVL.

The chain combines TRBV7-9 with TRBJ1-2; TCRdb indicates TRBD1, and absent DNA this call remains unverified. CDR3 length: 13 amino acids. CDR1 and CDR2 from the germline V gene are SEHNR and FQNEAQ (reference sequence). The CDR3 is CASNPGSNYGYTF.

The V call is TRBV19, the J call TRBJ1-1. The CDR3 sequence is 13 residues long. The germline V gene encodes CDR1 LNHDA and CDR2 SQIVND (reference sequence). CDR3 amino acids: CASRGLGNTEAFF.

The V and J genes are TRBV5-6 and TRBJ1-1. The length of the CDR3 is 14 residues. CDR1 and CDR2 (germline): SGHDT, YYEEEE. Here the CDR3 reads CASSLIDMSTEAFF.

This rearrangement joins TRBV6-4 to TRBJ1-5. Germline V gene lookup returns CDR1 MRHNA and CDR2 SNTAGT. The CDR3 has 14 amino acids. CDR3: CASSDSRSNQPQHF.

The chain recombines TRBV3-1 with TRBJ1-1; the TRBD1 assignment by TCRdb is unverifiable without DNA. Germline CDR1 and CDR2: LGHDT and YNNKEL (reference sequence). The CDR3 has 15 amino acids. CDR3 region: CASSDRGAENTEAFF.

The V and J genes are TRBV7-9 and TRBJ1-1. The germline V gene has CDR1 SEHNR and CDR2 FQNEAQ (reference sequence). The CDR3 consists of 14 residues. The CDR3 protein is CASSFMTGSTEAFF.

V usage is TRBV7-2 and J usage is TRBJ2-5. CDR1 and CDR2 (germline): SGHTA, FQGNSA. The CDR3 totals 13 residues. CDR3 sequence reads: CASSSPPQETQYF.

The CDR3 loop is CAAQPTANTEAFF. V is TRBV6-1 and J is TRBJ1-1; the D call of TRBD1 rests on TCRdb alone, since no DNA is present to check it. The CDR3 runs 13 residues. Germline lookup yields CDR1 MNHNS and CDR2 SASEGT.

CDR3: CATSGINVTGGYNEQFF. The chain links TRBV24-1 to TRBJ2-1; there is no DNA to check the TCRdb D call of TRBD1. CDR1 KGHDR and CDR2 SFDVKD come from the germline V gene. The CDR3 sequence is 17 residues long.

The V gene is TRBV5-4, the J gene TRBJ1-1. The germline V gene encodes CDR1 SGHNT and CDR2 YYREEE (reference sequence). The CDR3 contains 14 residues. This chain's CDR3 is CASSFSWNPTEAFF.

The V and J genes are TRBV7-9 and TRBJ2-1. CDR1 and CDR2 from the germline V gene are SEHNR and FQNEAQ (reference sequence). The CDR3 is made up of 13 amino acids. Here the CDR3 reads CASSVDNYNEQFF. The whole variable domain, filled in from reference TRBV7-9 and TRBJ2-1, reads DTGVSQNPRHKITKRGQNVTFRCDPISEHNRLYWYRQTLGQGPEFLTYFQNEAQLEKSRLLSDRFSAERPKGSFSTLEIQRTEQGDSAMYLCASSVDNYNEQFFGPGTRLTVL.

The CDR3 spells CASSLGGGTEAFF. The chain has TRBV7-9 and TRBJ1-1; TCRdb's D call, TRBD1, is unchecked because there is no DNA. Germline-derived CDR1 and CDR2 are SEHNR and FQNEAQ (reference sequence). The length of the CDR3 is 13 residues.

The V and J genes are TRBV30 and TRBJ2-2; there is no DNA to check the TCRdb D call of TRBD1. CDR3 size: 14 residues. Germline V gene lookup returns CDR1 GTSNPN and CDR2 SVGIG (reference sequence). CDR3: CAWDRGRGTGELFF.

The rearrangement joins TRBV19 to TRBJ2-3; TCRdb outputs TRBD2, but without DNA this stays unchecked. Germline lookup yields CDR1 LNHDA and CDR2 SQIVND (reference sequence). The length of the CDR3 is 13 residues. CDR3 amino acids: CASRSGSIDTQYF.